Below are 23 T cell receptor beta chains sequenced from a single sample in a study of cytomegalovirus exposure and HLA in healthy donors. PCR used 60 Vbeta primers and 13 Jbeta primers. Sequencing used immunoSEQ multiplex PCR; TCRdb keeps in-frame clones, though not all of them. Of 95,000 to 130,000 clones in the sample, 9% to 10% were seen once. The specimen sequenced was PBMCs. The origin of the receptors is a man younger than 40 in good health and CMV-seronegative.

In DNA, the CDR3 is TGTGCCAGCAGTACGACAGGGGGGGGAGAAAAACTGTTTTTT. Amino acid sequence: CASSTTGGGEKLFF. The chain combines TRBV27 with TRBJ1-4, with 9 nucleotides matching TRBD1. V was clipped by 5 bases and J by 8 bases; unmatched bases: 6. Germline CDR1 MNHEY, CDR2 SMNVEV (reference sequence). This CDR3 contains 14 residues.

This clone was observed a handful of times. This sequence joins TRBV4-3 and TRBJ1-5; TRBD1 agrees at 9 bases. CDR1 LGHNA and CDR2 YSLEER come from the germline V gene. The CDR3 extends over 15 amino acids. Trimming at V came to 3 bases and at J to 7 bases, leaving 7 bases not matched to a gene. CDR3 DNA: TGCGCCAGCAGCCAGGACAGGGGAGGAGGGCAGCCCCAGCATTTT. Translation gives CASSQDRGGGQPQHF.

The sample holds a few counts of this clone. This sample includes further DNA sequences coding for the same CDR3. The chain recombines TRBV28 with TRBJ2-7; 7 bases agree with TRBD2. The CDR3 runs to 14 residues. The germline gives CDR1 MDHEN, CDR2 SYDVKM. V shed 5 bases, J shed 6 bases, and the junction held 10 bases outside the gene matches. CDR3 loop: CASSLSAGVSEQYF. The CDR3 nucleotides are TGTGCCAGCAGTCTGTCTGCGGGAGTAAGCGAGCAGTACTTC.

DNA for the CDR3: TGTGCCAGCAGCGCGGGACAGGGCCTTAATGAAAAACTGTTTTTT. It codes for CASSAGQGLNEKLFF. V usage is TRBV13 and J usage is TRBJ1-4; 9 bases align to TRBD1. Germline assignment: CDR1 PRHDT and CDR2 FYEKMQ (reference sequence). J gave up 4 bases and V 5 bases, and 5 bases lay outside the gene matches. The CDR3 consists of 15 residues.

The chain is built from TRBV30 and TRBJ2-3; D unresolved. The germline V and J ends were trimmed by 4 bases and 2 bases, with 7 bases remaining between them. Germline values: CDR1 GTSNPN, CDR2 SVGIG (reference sequence). This CDR3 is 12 amino acids long. For the CDR3, the DNA is TGTGCCTGGAAACTTGACACAGATACGCAGTATTTT. As protein: CAWKLDTDTQYF.

This clone has a handful of counts. V gene TRBV2 combines with J gene TRBJ2-2; D is perhaps TRBD1 (6 bases). V lost 2 bases to trimming and J lost 6 bases, with 13 bases between them. Per the germline V gene, CDR1 is SNHLY and CDR2 is FYNNEI. This CDR3 has 15 amino acids. The CDR3 region is CASSELAGVAGELFF. DNA of the CDR3: TGTGCCAGCAGTGAACTGGCAGGGGTAGCCGGGGAGCTGTTTTTT. Full variable domain (outside the CDR3, taken from reference TRBV2 and TRBJ2-2): EPEVTQTPSHQVTQMGQEVILRCVPISNHLYFYWYRQILGQKVEFLVSFYNNEISEKSEIFDDQFSVERPDGSNFTLKIRSTKLEDSAMYFCASSELAGVAGELFFGEGSRLTVL.

The rearrangement uses TRBV28 and TRBJ2-7; D unresolved. Looked up from germline, CDR1 is MDHEN and CDR2 is SYDVKM. Trimming left V 2 bases short and J 2 bases short, with 7 bases between. This CDR3 is 13 amino acids long. The CDR3 DNA is TGTGCCAGCAGTTTACCAGTACCCTACGAGCAGTACTTC. It specifies CASSLPVPYEQYF.

The chain is built from TRBV7-9 and TRBJ2-3; D might be TRBD2 (5 bases). V gave up 4 bases and J gave up 6 bases, with 8 bases separating them. Germline loops: CDR1 SEHNR, CDR2 FQNEAQ (reference sequence). The CDR3 is made up of 12 amino acids. The DNA for the CDR3 is TGTGCCAGCAGCTCTGGACTGGATACGCAGTATTTT. Translated: CASSSGLDTQYF.

The chain joins TRBV4-1 to TRBJ2-7; the D gene is possibly TRBD2 (5 bases). Germline CDR1 and CDR2: MGHRA and YSYEKL. The CDR3 runs 16 residues. V lost 0 bases and J lost 0, with 12 bases in between. CDR3 coding DNA: TGCGCCAGCAGCCAAGATCCTGGAGGTAACTCCTACGAGCAGTACTTC. This codes for CASSQDPGGNSYEQYF.

This clone has just a few counts. The rearrangement uses TRBV30 and TRBJ1-3; 9 bases line up with TRBD1. J gave up 0 bases and V 3 bases, and 9 bases lay outside the gene matches. The CDR3 length is 17 residues. CDR1 is GTSNPN, CDR2 SVGIG, per germline (reference sequence). The CDR3 reads CAWRGQGEFDSGNTIYF. In DNA, the CDR3 is TGTGCCTGGAGGGGACAGGGAGAGTTCGACTCTGGAAACACCATATATTTT.

This clone was recorded a few times. Other DNA sequences within the sample encode an identical CDR3. This chain connects TRBV7-9 to TRBJ2-3; the match to TRBD2 covers 13 bases. The CDR3 runs 17 residues. J lost 7 bases, V lost 4 bases, and 11 bases had no gene match. Germline V gives CDR1 SEHNR, CDR2 FQNEAQ (reference sequence). CDR3 nucleotides: TGTGCCAGCAGCTCCTCAAGACTAGCGGGGGGCCCATATACGCAGTATTTT. It translates to CASSSSRLAGGPYTQYF.

This chain links TRBV11-2 with TRBJ2-3; 7 bases map to TRBD1. The CDR3 runs 14 residues. With 7 bases clipped from V and 2 bases from J, the junction kept 6 bases outside the gene matches. Germline CDR1 and CDR2: SGHAT and FQNNGV. In DNA form, the CDR3 reads TGTGCCAGCAAGAGGGACAGCCACACAGATACGCAGTATTTT. Translating it yields CASKRDSHTDTQYF.

Only one count was recorded for this clone. The junction departs from germline at one end; a sequencing error may be responsible. The chain carries TRBV6-6 and TRBJ1-2; D remains unclear. Germline V gene sequence: CDR1 MNHNY, CDR2 SVGAGI (reference sequence). The CDR3 contains 14 residues. This chain's CDR3 is CAGSYEYQNYGYTF. Here the CDR3 DNA reads TGTGCCGGCAGTTACGAGTACCAAAACTATGGCTACACCTTC.

There are a few counts of this clone. This chain links TRBV19 with TRBJ1-5; 10 positions agree with TRBD1. The germline CDR1 and CDR2 sequences are LNHDA and SQIVND (reference sequence). This CDR3 has 15 residues. The V segment lost 9 bases and the J segment 4 bases; nucleotides outside the gene matches: 9. The CDR3 DNA is TGTGCCAGAGGACAGGGGGAATTCTTGAATCAGCCCCAGCATTTT. It codes for CARGQGEFLNQPQHF.

The rearrangement links TRBV5-5 to TRBJ1-5; maybe TRBD1 (5 bases). Germline V gene lookup returns CDR1 SGHKS and CDR2 YYEKEE (reference sequence). There are 15 residues in the CDR3. Trimming pared 2 bases from V and 1 base from J, leaving 10 bases between. The CDR3 loop reads CASSFGGASNQPQHF. As DNA, the CDR3 is TGTGCCAGCAGCTTCGGCGGGGCCAGCAATCAGCCCCAGCATTTT.

The rearrangement joins TRBV7-9 to TRBJ2-7; D gene unclear. Germline loops: CDR1 SEHNR, CDR2 FQNEAQ (reference sequence). The length of the CDR3 is 13 residues. V lost 4 bases, J lost 2 bases, and 9 bases lay in between. CDR3 amino acids: CASSSTPTYEQYF. CDR3 coding DNA: TGTGCCAGCAGCTCGACACCTACCTACGAGCAGTACTTC.

This clone was counted between two and nine times. The chain employs TRBV6-1 and TRBJ2-2; TRBD1 is a possible D gene (5 bases). Germline loops: CDR1 MNHNS, CDR2 SASEGT. This CDR3 contains 14 residues. V lost 4 bases, J lost 1 base, and 7 bases lay in between. This chain's CDR3 is CASSVDRNTGELFF. CDR3 coding DNA: TGTGCCAGCAGTGTCGACAGGAACACCGGGGAGCTGTTTTTT.

This chain's CDR3 is CSVVLAGEYTQYF. The CDR3 DNA reads TGCAGCGTTGTTCTAGCGGGAGAATATACGCAGTATTTT. The chain uses TRBV29-1 and TRBJ2-3, with 10 bases that match TRBD2. CDR3 length: 13 amino acids. The germline CDR1 and CDR2 sequences are SQVTM and ANQGSEA. J gave up 7 bases and V 4 bases, and 5 bases lay outside the gene matches.

This clone came up a few times. The chain recombines TRBV30 with TRBJ2-4; no firm D call. V lost 3 bases, J lost 0 bases, and 3 bases lay in between. The CDR3 extends over 12 amino acids. Germline loops: CDR1 GTSNPN, CDR2 SVGIG (reference sequence). DNA of the CDR3: TGTGCCTGGAGCCTAGCCAAAAACATTCAGTACTTC. Translated, it gives CAWSLAKNIQYF.

This clone was observed a handful of times. The chain recombines TRBV4-1 with TRBJ2-3, with 13 positions matching TRBD2. In germline, CDR1 is MGHRA, CDR2 YSYEKL. V trimming: 3 bases; J trimming: 3 bases; junction bases outside the gene matches: 9. The CDR3 is 18 amino acids. Here the CDR3 DNA reads TGCGCCAGCAGCCATGATCCGGGACTAGCGGGAAGTACAGATACGCAGTATTTT. It yields the protein CASSHDPGLAGSTDTQYF.

J is TRBJ2-1 and V is TRBV4-2; 7 bases map to TRBD2. This CDR3 contains 14 residues. Per the germline V gene, CDR1 is LGHNA and CDR2 is YNFKEQ. V trimming: 3 bases; J trimming: 8 bases; junction bases outside the gene matches: 7. The CDR3 here is CASSQGRLADEQFF. CDR3 nucleotides: TGTGCCAGCAGCCAGGGTCGACTAGCCGATGAGCAGTTCTTC.

This clone has more than one count but fewer than ten. This chain connects TRBV6-6 to TRBJ2-3; 7 nucleotides align to TRBD1. Trimming at V came to 5 bases and at J to 3 bases, leaving 2 bases not matched to a gene. The CDR3 spans 13 residues. Germline V lookup: CDR1 MNHNY, CDR2 SVGAGI (reference sequence). CDR3 in DNA: TGTGCCAGCAGTGCACAGGGGACAGATACGCAGTATTTT. Amino acid sequence: CASSAQGTDTQYF.

The chain employs TRBV15 and TRBJ2-1; D remains ambiguous. V lost 0 bases and J 9 bases, leaving 18 bases between the germline ends. CDR1 is LNHNV and CDR2 is YYDKDF in the germline V gene (reference sequence). The CDR3 loop spans 16 amino acids. CDR3 nucleotides: TGTGCCACCAGCAGAGATACCCCTAGAACCACAAGTGAGCAGTTCTTC. This encodes CATSRDTPRTTSEQFF.